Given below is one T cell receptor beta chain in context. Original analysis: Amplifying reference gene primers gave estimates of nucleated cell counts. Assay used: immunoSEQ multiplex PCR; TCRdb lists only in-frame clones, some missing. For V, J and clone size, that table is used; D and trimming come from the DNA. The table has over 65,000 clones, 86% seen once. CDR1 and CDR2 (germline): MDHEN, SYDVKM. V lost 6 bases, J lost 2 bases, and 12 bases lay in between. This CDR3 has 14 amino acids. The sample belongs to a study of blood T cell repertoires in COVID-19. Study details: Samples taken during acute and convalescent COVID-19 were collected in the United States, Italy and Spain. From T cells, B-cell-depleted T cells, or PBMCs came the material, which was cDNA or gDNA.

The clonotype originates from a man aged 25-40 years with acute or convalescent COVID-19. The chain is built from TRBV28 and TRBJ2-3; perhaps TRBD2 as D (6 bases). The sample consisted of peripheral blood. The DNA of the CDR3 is TGTGCCAGCAGCAAGGGACTCTACACAGATACGCAGTATTTT. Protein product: CASSKGLYTDTQYF.